The next 21 T cell receptor beta chains were all read from a single sample in a study of T cell changes during pregnancy in multiple sclerosis. The method was immunoSEQ multiplex PCR; TCRdb's version includes in-frame clones alone and lacks a portion of them. The table shows some 60,000 clones, with about nine tenths occurring only once. The starting material was peripheral blood, obtained in the first trimester of pregnancy. The source is a female donor in good health, enrolled as a control in a pregnancy study.

Only one count was recorded for this clone. This chain joins TRBV18 and TRBJ2-2; D possibly corresponds to TRBD2 (6 bases). V lost 8 bases, J lost 6 bases, and 16 bases lay in between. The CDR3 has 14 residues. In germline, CDR1 is KGHSH, CDR2 LQKENI. CDR3 DNA sequence: TGTGCCAGCCTTGGGACTCCACCCCCCGGGGAGCTGTTTTTT. As protein: CASLGTPPPGELFF.

This chain uses TRBV11-3 with TRBJ2-1; D perhaps matches TRBD2 (9 bases). The V end was cut by 5 bases, the J end by 6 bases, with 20 bases between. The CDR3 is made up of 16 amino acids. CDR1 is SGHNT and CDR2 is YENEEA in the germline V gene. The CDR3 DNA follows: TGTGCCAGCAGCAAGACAGGGGCGGGAGGGATCAATGAGCAGTTCTTC. Its translation is CASSKTGAGGINEQFF. The complete variable domain, with remaining parts taken from reference TRBV11-3 and TRBJ2-1, reads EAGVVQSPRYKIIEKKQPVAFWCNPISGHNTLYWYLQNLGQGPELLIRYENEEAVDDSQLPKDRFSAERLKGVDSTLKIQPAELGDSAVYLCASSKTGAGGINEQFFGPGTRLTVL.

The chain recombines TRBV7-9 with TRBJ1-2; the D is unclear. V lost 2 bases to trimming and J lost 0 bases, with 4 bases between them. The CDR3 extends over 13 amino acids. CDR1 is SEHNR, CDR2 FQNEAQ, per germline (reference sequence). The CDR3 protein is CASSLTANYGYTF. CDR3 coding DNA: TGTGCCAGCAGCTTAACGGCTAACTATGGCTACACCTTC.

The chain is built from TRBV19 and TRBJ1-1; D is unclear. This CDR3 comprises 12 residues. Germline V CDR1 and CDR2: LNHDA, SQIVND (reference sequence). Trimming took 7 bases from V and 4 from J, leaving 10 bases between them. CDR3 nucleotide sequence: TGTGCCAGTACCTCGGGGAGCACTGAAGCTTTCTTT. This translates into CASTSGSTEAFF.

The chain links TRBV18 to TRBJ2-7; D is perhaps TRBD1 (5 bases). The CDR3 has 13 amino acids. The V and J ends lost 0 bases and 5 bases respectively, with 8 bases between them. Germline lookup yields CDR1 KGHSH and CDR2 LQKENI. The CDR3 DNA is TGTGCCAGCTCACCACCAGGGGTGGACGAGCAGTACTTC. Residues: CASSPPGVDEQYF. The complete variable domain, with remaining parts taken from reference TRBV18 and TRBJ2-7, reads NAGVMQNPRHLVRRRGQEARLRCSPMKGHSHVYWYRQLPEEGLKFMVYLQKENIIDESGMPKERFSAEFPKEGPSILRIQQVVRGDSAAYFCASSPPGVDEQYFGPGTRLTVT.

CDR3 residues: CASSPKIAGDLYGSYNEQFF. In DNA form, the CDR3 reads TGTGCCAGCAGCCCCAAGATAGCGGGAGATTTGTATGGTTCCTACAATGAGCAGTTCTTC. The genes are TRBV9 and TRBJ2-1; TRBD2 matches 9 bases. The germline V gene encodes CDR1 SGDLS and CDR2 YYNGEE. This CDR3 region has 20 residues. The V gene end was trimmed by 4 bases and the J gene end by 1 base; junction bases not matched to a gene: 18.

The chain couples TRBV28 to TRBJ2-7; D unclear. Looked up from germline, CDR1 is MDHEN and CDR2 is SYDVKM. V was clipped by 6 bases and J by 5 bases, with 17 bases between them. CDR3 length: 14 amino acids. The CDR3: CASRKSPGEDEQYF. The CDR3 DNA reads as TGTGCCAGCAGAAAAAGCCCCGGAGAGGACGAGCAGTACTTC.

This CDR3 is CASSFVGGSYNEQFF. Written as DNA, the CDR3 is TGTGCCAGCAGTTTCGTGGGAGGTTCCTACAATGAGCAGTTCTTC. The chain uses TRBV28 and TRBJ2-1, with a tentative D call TRBD2 (6 bases). The germline V gene has CDR1 MDHEN and CDR2 SYDVKM. CDR3 size: 15 residues. Deletions cut 3 bases from V and 1 base from J, with 10 bases between.

The chain recombines TRBV21-1 with TRBJ2-2; the table's D gene call, TRBD1, was not cross checked with the DNA. TRBV21-1 is a known pseudogene. CDR3 size: 15 residues. This CDR3 is CASSSGWGQVGELFF. The CDR3 DNA sequence: TGTGCCAGCAGCAGCGGCTGGGGGCAGGTCGGGGAGCTGTTTTTT.

This chain joins TRBV7-2 and TRBJ2-3; D is perhaps TRBD1 (6 bases). There are 17 residues in the CDR3. The V end lost 2 bases, the J end lost 3 bases, and 18 bases lay between the germline ends. Germline assignment: CDR1 SGHTA and CDR2 FQGNSA. The CDR3 spells CASSLLGRGLGTDTQYF. CDR3 bases: TGTGCCAGCAGCTTACTGGGCAGGGGTCTTGGAACAGATACGCAGTATTTT.

This rearrangement joins TRBV11-1 to TRBJ2-1; weak D call: TRBD2 (6 bases). The germline CDR1 and CDR2 sequences are SGHAT and FQDESV (reference sequence). V was pared by 3 bases and J by 10 bases, with 13 bases between. The CDR3 runs 13 residues. DNA of the CDR3: TGTGCCAGCAGCTTGGGCCGGGGAGGAGAGCAGTTCTTC. Residues: CASSLGRGGEQFF.

This chain links TRBV27 with TRBJ2-3; weak D call: TRBD2 (5 bases). There are 12 residues in the CDR3. Germline values: CDR1 MNHEY, CDR2 SMNVEV (reference sequence). Between the trimmed V and J ends, which lost 3 bases and 11 bases, there was a span of 12 bases. The CDR3 spells CASSFSGIKQYF. In DNA form, the CDR3 reads TGTGCCAGCAGTTTCAGCGGTATTAAGCAGTATTTT.

The sample holds one count of this clone. The V call is TRBV27, the J call TRBJ2-2, with D uncertain. V lost 8 bases and J 6 bases, leaving 13 bases between the germline ends. Germline lookup yields CDR1 MNHEY and CDR2 SMNVEV (reference sequence). CDR3 length equals 13 residues. The chain's CDR3 is CASRLPPAGELFF. In DNA, the CDR3 is TGTGCCAGCCGACTTCCCCCTGCCGGGGAGCTGTTTTTT.

V and J are TRBV28 and TRBJ2-7; 7 bases line up with TRBD1. Germline V CDR1 and CDR2: MDHEN, SYDVKM. V was pared by 2 bases and J by 2 bases, with 3 bases of the junction left unmatched. The CDR3 runs 14 residues. Written as DNA, the CDR3 is TGTGCCAGCAGTTTAGAGGGACAGACCTACGAGCAGTACTTC. It specifies CASSLEGQTYEQYF.

V is TRBV9 and J is TRBJ2-3, with TRBD2 matching 9 bases. The CDR3 runs to 17 residues. V was clipped by 0 bases and J by 4 bases; unmatched bases: 9. CDR1 is SGDLS, CDR2 YYNGEE, per germline. This chain's CDR3 is CASSVGGSSGGSDTQYF. In DNA, the CDR3 is TGTGCCAGCAGCGTAGGAGGAAGTAGCGGGGGTTCAGATACGCAGTATTTT.

The DNA for the CDR3 is TGTGCCAGCAGCCATAAAGACAGGGTAGGCTCTGGAAACACCATATATTTT. Its translation is CASSHKDRVGSGNTIYF. This chain uses TRBV7-9 with TRBJ1-3; 7 nucleotides align to TRBD1. CDR3 length equals 17 residues. The germline V gene encodes CDR1 SEHNR and CDR2 FQNEAQ (reference sequence). V lost 5 bases and J lost 0; bases outside the gene matches: 10.

DNA for the CDR3: TGTGCCAGCAGTGCGTCGGGAACCAATTCACCCCTCCACTTT. This translates into CASSASGTNSPLHF. This chain joins TRBV28 and TRBJ1-6; D uncertain. With 5 bases removed from V and 7 bases from J, the gap between germline ends came to 12 bases. The germline CDR1 and CDR2 sequences are MDHEN and SYDVKM. CDR3 length: 14 residues.

The chain carries TRBV5-6 and TRBJ1-1; D not certain. The CDR3 runs 13 residues. The V and J ends lost 4 bases and 2 bases respectively, with 9 bases between them. The germline CDR1 and CDR2 sequences are SGHDT and YYEEEE. CDR3 amino acids: CASSLQRNTEAFF. The DNA for the CDR3 is TGTGCCAGCAGCCTTCAGCGTAACACTGAAGCTTTCTTT.

This clone was seen a single time. V gene TRBV14 combines with J gene TRBJ2-5, with D possibly being TRBD2 (6 bases). V lost 4 bases and J lost 5, with 17 bases in between. Germline lookup yields CDR1 SGHDN and CDR2 FVKESK. This CDR3 has 15 residues. The CDR3 DNA is TGTGCCAGCAGCCGGGGGGACTCGCCCATGGAGACCCAGTACTTC. This codes for CASSRGDSPMETQYF.

This clone was detected a few times. J is TRBJ2-7 and V is TRBV6-1, with D possibly being TRBD1 (5 bases). The CDR3 runs 16 residues. Trimming stripped 1 base from V and 0 bases from J, with 13 bases between. CDR1 MNHNS and CDR2 SASEGT come from the germline V gene. CDR3 DNA: TGTGCCAGCAGTGAAGGTCCAGGGCCTACCTCCTACGAGCAGTACTTC. Encoded protein: CASSEGPGPTSYEQYF.

In regard to this clone: Germline is not matched at one junction end, which may reflect a read error. The V and J genes are TRBV6-5 and TRBJ2-7; 12 bases align to TRBD1. The length of the CDR3 is 11 residues. From germline, CDR1 is MNHEY and CDR2 SVGAGI. The chain's CDR3 is CASSSGQGAMF. The CDR3 DNA follows: TGTGCCAGCAGTTCGGGACAGGGGGCAATGTTC.